The 14 T cell receptor beta chains in this list originate from one sample, sequenced in a study of CD4+ T cells in melanoma. Measured with immunoSEQ multiplex PCR; TCRdb has only the in-frame clones, and not every one. The sample includes about 6,900 clones, over 65% seen only once; the top ten take roughly 20%. The specimen was cells from a culture (not recorded whether cultured in vitro). The source is a human donor with melanoma.

J is TRBJ2-3 and V is TRBV3-1 (or the pseudogene TRBV3-2), with D possibly being TRBD2 (6 bases). V dropped 1 base and J dropped 7 bases, with 15 bases sitting between them. Per the germline V gene, CDR1 is LGHDT and CDR2 is YNNKEL (reference sequence). The CDR3 runs to 15 residues. In nucleotides, the CDR3 is TGTGCCAGCAGCCAAGGCAGCGGGCCGCAAAATACGCAGTATTTT. It codes for CASSQGSGPQNTQYF.

The rearrangement joins TRBV10-3 to TRBJ1-2; TRBD1 is a possible D gene (5 bases). V shed 7 bases and J shed 2 bases, with 14 bases lying between them. The CDR3 contains 14 residues. The germline CDR1 and CDR2 sequences are ENHRY and SYGVKD. For the CDR3, the DNA is TGTGCCATCAACGAAGGGGCCGGGAACTATGGCTACACCTTC. Its protein is CAINEGAGNYGYTF.

The chain links TRBV11-2 to TRBJ2-2; 10 bases match TRBD2. This CDR3 has 16 amino acids. With 4 bases clipped from V and 1 base from J, the junction kept 3 bases outside the gene matches. Germline V gene sequence: CDR1 SGHAT, CDR2 FQNNGV. CDR3 residues: CASSSGLAKNTGELFF. As DNA, the CDR3 is TGTGCCAGCAGCTCGGGACTAGCGAAGAACACCGGGGAGCTGTTTTTT.

As concerns this clone: A read error may account for a junction end that differs from germline. The chain has TRBV6-2 or TRBV6-3 and TRBJ1-4, with unresolved D. CDR1 and CDR2 (germline): MNHEY, SVGEGT. The CDR3 is 14 amino acids. DNA of the CDR3: TGTGCCAGCAGTTACCGTCTGGAGAATGAGAAACTGTTTTTT. Protein: CASSYRLENEKLFF.

The V gene is TRBV3-1 (or the pseudogene TRBV3-2), the J gene TRBJ2-3, with a weak D call TRBD2 (6 bases). Germline V gene sequence: CDR1 LGHDT, CDR2 YNNKEL (reference sequence). The CDR3 spans 17 residues. V lost 4 bases and J 6 bases, leaving 23 bases between the germline ends. CDR3 amino acids: CASSPLGAGTMSDTQYF. The CDR3 DNA reads TGTGCCAGCAGCCCCCTCGGGGCGGGGACCATGAGTGATACGCAGTATTTT.

This clone is medium-sized (0.01 to 0.1%) by share. This sequence joins TRBV29-1 and TRBJ1-1, with 9 nucleotides matching TRBD1. J was trimmed by 5 bases and V by 8 bases; bases with no gene match: 6. The CDR3 has 12 residues. Germline CDR1 SQVTM, CDR2 ANQGSEA. CDR3 in DNA: TGCAGCTTCCGACAGGGGGGAACTGAAGCTTTCTTT. It translates to CSFRQGGTEAFF.

The gene calls are TRBV6-1 and TRBJ1-2; D ambiguous. In germline, CDR1 is MNHNS, CDR2 SASEGT. V was shortened by 5 bases and J by 4 bases, with 14 bases between the two germline ends. The CDR3 consists of 14 residues. In DNA, the CDR3 is TGTGCCAGCAGTTTAACCCATCTGCGCTATGGCTACACCTTC. Protein product: CASSLTHLRYGYTF.

This clone has just one count. J is TRBJ1-2 and V is TRBV21-1; the D call of TRBD1 is as the table states it, not checked on the DNA. TRBV21-1 is described as a pseudogene. This CDR3 is 15 amino acids long. The CDR3 coding sequence is TGTGCCAGCACCAAAGCGGACAGGGGCAACTATGGCTACACCTTC. It codes for CASTKADRGNYGYTF.

This clone was observed a few times. The V and J genes are TRBV7-9 and TRBJ2-7; 10 bases align to TRBD1. CDR3 length: 19 amino acids. Germline-derived CDR1 and CDR2 are SEHNR and FQNEAQ (reference sequence). V shed 5 bases, J shed 8 bases, and the junction held 24 bases outside the gene matches. The CDR3 is CASSRTGGQERSRLVQQYF. In nucleotides, the CDR3 is TGTGCCAGCAGCCGGACAGGGGGACAAGAACGCTCCCGTCTTGTCCAGCAGTACTTC.

This clone was seen only a few times. The chain combines TRBV4-3 with TRBJ1-3; possible D gene TRBD1, 6 bases. Trimming pared 5 bases from V and 4 bases from J, leaving 21 bases between. This CDR3 is 17 amino acids long. Looked up from germline, CDR1 is LGHNA and CDR2 is YSLEER. CDR3 region: CASSAWTASDQGNTIYF. The CDR3, as DNA: TGCGCCAGCAGCGCCTGGACAGCCTCAGACCAGGGAAACACCATATATTTT.

This rearrangement joins TRBV6-1 to TRBJ1-5, with D perhaps matching TRBD1 (5 bases). The V gene lost 0 bases and the J gene lost 0 bases, with 12 bases spanning the gap. From germline, CDR1 is MNHNS and CDR2 SASEGT. The CDR3 is made up of 17 amino acids. CDR3 in DNA: TGTGCCAGCAGTGAAGCGCGGGGCGGCTATAGCAATCAGCCCCAGCATTTT. Translated: CASSEARGGYSNQPQHF.

The J gene is TRBJ1-4, the V gene TRBV7-2; D is uncertain. CDR1 and CDR2 from the germline V gene are SGHTA and FQGNSA. This CDR3 comprises 15 residues. V lost 5 bases, J lost 3 bases, and 13 bases lay in between. For the CDR3, the DNA is TGTGCCAGCAGCCCCCAGCCGGGTGCTAATGAAAAACTGTTTTTT. Translation: CASSPQPGANEKLFF.

By proportion, this clone is medium-sized. Within the sample, other DNA sequences also encode this same CDR3. The chain combines TRBV9 with TRBJ2-7; D is unresolved. The germline V and J ends were trimmed by 0 bases and 0 bases, with 4 bases remaining between them. Germline V gene lookup returns CDR1 SGDLS and CDR2 YYNGEE. The CDR3 is 13 amino acids. CDR3 protein: CASSVEGSYEQYF. CDR3 sequence (DNA): TGTGCCAGCAGCGTAGAGGGCTCCTACGAGCAGTACTTC.

This sequence joins TRBV6-1 and TRBJ2-1, with D possibly TRBD1 on 5 matching bases. From germline, CDR1 is MNHNS and CDR2 SASEGT. Trimming took off 6 bases at V and 1 base at J, with 13 bases between the two ends. CDR3 size: 15 residues. CDR3 sequence reads: CASRPTAPSYNEQFF. The CDR3 coding sequence is TGTGCCAGCAGACCGACAGCCCCTTCCTACAATGAGCAGTTCTTC.